The 9 T cell receptor beta chains listed next were all sequenced from one sample in a study of blood T cell repertoires in COVID-19. Profiling relied on immunoSEQ multiplex PCR, and the TCRdb table lists in-frame clones only, not all of them. The table records some 100,000 clones, roughly 86% of them present only once. Material for sequencing was peripheral blood. These TCRs come from a man aged 50-59 years with acute or convalescent COVID-19.

The gene calls are TRBV27 and TRBJ2-7; the D gene is possibly TRBD1 (5 bases). Per the germline V gene, CDR1 is MNHEY and CDR2 is SMNVEV (reference sequence). Between the trimmed V and J ends, which lost 6 bases and 5 bases, there was a span of 20 bases. The CDR3 runs 15 residues. CDR3 DNA: TGTGCCAGCAGGCTTACCGGACGACAGCATCACGAGCAGTACTTC. Its translation is CASRLTGRQHHEQYF.

The rearrangement uses TRBV5-1 and TRBJ2-5; D possibly corresponds to TRBD2 (5 bases). The V end lost 2 bases, the J end lost 2 bases, and 10 bases lay between the germline ends. CDR3 size: 14 residues. Germline V gene sequence: CDR1 SGHRS, CDR2 YFSETQ. CDR3 in amino acids: CASSLGSGQETQYF. The CDR3 coding sequence is TGCGCCAGCAGCTTAGGAAGCGGTCAAGAGACCCAGTACTTC.

CDR3 nucleotides: TGTGCCAGCAGCTTCTTTGGCAGTCAAGAGACCCAGTACTTC. Encoded protein: CASSFFGSQETQYF. The chain uses TRBV7-2 and TRBJ2-5, with D unclear. The length of the CDR3 is 14 residues. CDR1 is SGHTA, CDR2 FQGNSA, per germline. V lost 3 bases and J 2 bases, leaving 10 bases between the germline ends.

CDR3 DNA: TGTGCCAGCAGTGAGAGAACAGGGTATGGTGAAGCTTTCTTT. It encodes CASSERTGYGEAFF. The chain uses TRBV6-4 and TRBJ1-1; a possible D gene is TRBD1 (6 bases). The germline V gene has CDR1 MRHNA and CDR2 SNTAGT. This CDR3 spans 14 amino acids. Trimming cost V 3 bases and J 7 bases, with 15 bases left between them.

J is TRBJ1-1 and V is TRBV20-1, with 8 bases matching TRBD1. Germline V gene data show CDR1 as DFQATT and CDR2 as SNEGSKA (reference sequence). The V and J ends lost 3 bases and 5 bases, in that order; junction bases with no gene match: 11. The CDR3 spans 15 residues. CDR3 in DNA: TGCAGTGCTAGTTCAGGGGGCGGGTCTAGGACTGAAGCTTTCTTT. As protein: CSASSGGGSRTEAFF.

The chain uses TRBV10-3 and TRBJ2-3, with 9 positions matching TRBD1. The CDR3 has 14 amino acids. Germline V gives CDR1 ENHRY, CDR2 SYGVKD. V lost 6 bases, J lost 3 bases, and 4 bases stayed unmatched. This CDR3 reads CAIRPGQGTDTQYF. In DNA, the CDR3 is TGTGCCATCAGGCCGGGACAGGGAACAGATACGCAGTATTTT.

This rearrangement joins TRBV7-2 to TRBJ1-1; perhaps TRBD1 as D (5 bases). Trimming took off 8 bases at V and 3 bases at J, with 13 bases between the two ends. CDR1 and CDR2 from the germline V gene are SGHTA and FQGNSA. CDR3 length: 13 amino acids. This chain's CDR3 is CASANNRHTEAFF. The CDR3 DNA reads as TGTGCCAGCGCCAATAACAGGCACACTGAAGCTTTCTTT.

The chain couples TRBV7-9 to TRBJ2-7; 8 nucleotides agree with TRBD2. The CDR3 has 16 amino acids. Per germline, CDR1 SEHNR and CDR2 FQNEAQ (reference sequence). The J segment lost 1 base and the V segment lost 5 bases, leaving 10 bases of the junction unmatched. In DNA, the CDR3 is TGTGCCAGCAGCCCCCTGCGGGGCGGGAGGTCCTACGAGCAGTACTTC. Translating gives CASSPLRGGRSYEQYF.

The chain employs TRBV7-9 and TRBJ2-2; no reliable D call. The CDR3 spans 16 residues. Per germline, CDR1 SEHNR and CDR2 FQNEAQ (reference sequence). V was trimmed by 5 bases and J by 2 bases, leaving 15 bases between them. The CDR3 loop reads CASSPPVNINTGELFF. CDR3 DNA: TGTGCCAGCAGCCCACCGGTCAATATCAACACCGGGGAGCTGTTTTTT.